The clone carrying this T cell receptor (beta chain) was seen at least ten times. Its specificity is unknown. The CDR3 end falls 3 residues outside the read, so it is completed with the germline J gene. The data were obtained in a study of T cell clonality in common variable immunodeficiency. The CDR3 spans 14 residues. Germline values: CDR1 SEHNR, CDR2 FQNEAQ (reference sequence). The germline V and J ends were trimmed by 3 bases and 3 bases, with 11 bases remaining between them. Broader study findings: Common variable immunodeficiency TCR beta sequences reportedly had fewer deletions and N-nucleotide insertions.

Assay: immunoSEQ multiplex PCR; the TCRdb copy retains only in-frame clones and omits some. In total the sample includes roughly 34,000 clones, none of them seen once. V is TRBV7-9 and J is TRBJ1-2; perhaps TRBD1 as D (5 bases). The specimen sequenced was peripheral blood mononuclear cells. This TCR was sampled from a human donor with common variable immunodeficiency. The CDR3 loop reads CASSLKGAYYGYTF. CDR3 DNA (partial): TGTGCCAGCAGCTTGAAAGGGGCCTACTATGGC. Full variable domain (rest looked up from reference TRBV7-9 and TRBJ1-2): DTGVSQNPRHKITKRGQNVTFRCDPISEHNRLYWYRQTLGQGPEFLTYFQNEAQLEKSRLLSDRFSAERPKGSFSTLEIQRTEQGDSAMYLCASSLKGAYYGYTFGSGTRLTVV.